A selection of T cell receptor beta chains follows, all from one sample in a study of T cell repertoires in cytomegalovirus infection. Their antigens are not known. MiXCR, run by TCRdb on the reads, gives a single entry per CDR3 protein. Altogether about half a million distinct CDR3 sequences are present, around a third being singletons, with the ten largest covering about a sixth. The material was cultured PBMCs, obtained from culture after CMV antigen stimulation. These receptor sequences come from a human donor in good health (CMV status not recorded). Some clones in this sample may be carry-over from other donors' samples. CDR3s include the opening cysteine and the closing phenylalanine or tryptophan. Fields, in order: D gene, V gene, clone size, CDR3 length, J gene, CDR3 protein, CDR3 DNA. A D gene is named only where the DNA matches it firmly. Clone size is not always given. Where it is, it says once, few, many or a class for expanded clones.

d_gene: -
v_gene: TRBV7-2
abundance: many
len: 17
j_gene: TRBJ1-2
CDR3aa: CASSLVSSRRTNYGYTF
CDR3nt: TGTGCCAGCAGCTTAGTGAGTTCACGGAGGACTAACTATGGCTACACCTTC

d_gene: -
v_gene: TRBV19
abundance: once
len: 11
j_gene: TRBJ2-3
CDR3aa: CASPSGDTQYF
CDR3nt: TGTGCCAGCCCCTCCGGAGATACGCAGTATTTT

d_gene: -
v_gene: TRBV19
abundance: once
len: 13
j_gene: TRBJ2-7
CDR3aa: CASSISSSYEQYF
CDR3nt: TGTGCCAGTAGTATATCCAGTTCCTACGAGCAGTACTTC

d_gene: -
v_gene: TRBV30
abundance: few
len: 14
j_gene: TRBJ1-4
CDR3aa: CAWSVLGQNEKLFF
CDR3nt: TGTGCCTGGAGTGTACTAGGGCAGAATGAAAAACTGTTTTTT

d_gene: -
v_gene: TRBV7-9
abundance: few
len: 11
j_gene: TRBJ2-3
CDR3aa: CASSSIDTQYF
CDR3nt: TGTGCCAGCAGCTCAATAGATACGCAGTATTTT

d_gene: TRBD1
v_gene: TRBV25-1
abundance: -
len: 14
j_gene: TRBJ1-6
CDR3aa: CASSGQGRVSPLHF
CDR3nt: TGTGCCAGCAGTGGACAGGGAAGGGTTTCACCCCTCCACTTT

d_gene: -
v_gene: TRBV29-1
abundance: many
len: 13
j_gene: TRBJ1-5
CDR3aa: CSVVYSPNQPQHF
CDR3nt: TGCAGCGTTGTGTACAGCCCCAATCAGCCCCAGCATTTT

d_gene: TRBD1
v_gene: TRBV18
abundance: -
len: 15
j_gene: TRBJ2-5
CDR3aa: CASCSPGQGMETQYF
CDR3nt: TGTGCCAGCTGTTCACCGGGACAGGGGATGGAGACCCAGTACTTC

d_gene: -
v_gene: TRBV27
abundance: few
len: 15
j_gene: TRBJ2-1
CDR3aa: CASRTGLHSMNEQFF
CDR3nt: TGTGCCAGCAGAACGGGCCTTCATTCGATGAATGAGCAGTTCTTC

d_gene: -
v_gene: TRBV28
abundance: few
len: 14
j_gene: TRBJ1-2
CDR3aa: CASTLWGPQFGYTF
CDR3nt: TGTGCCAGCACCCTCTGGGGACCTCAATTTGGCTACACCTTC

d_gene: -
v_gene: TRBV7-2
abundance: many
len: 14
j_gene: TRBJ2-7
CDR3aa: CASSLSPGTYEQYF
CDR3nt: TGTGCCAGCAGCTTATCTCCAGGGACCTACGAGCAGTACTTC

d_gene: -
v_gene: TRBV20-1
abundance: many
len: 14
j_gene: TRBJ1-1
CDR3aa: CSAAGGTKRKEAFF
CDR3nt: TGCAGTGCGGCCGGGGGCACAAAAAGAAAAGAAGCTTTCTTT

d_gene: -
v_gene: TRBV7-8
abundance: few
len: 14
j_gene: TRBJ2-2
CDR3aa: CASRPGANTGELFF
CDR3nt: TGTGCCAGCAGGCCGGGCGCGAACACCGGGGAGCTGTTTTTT

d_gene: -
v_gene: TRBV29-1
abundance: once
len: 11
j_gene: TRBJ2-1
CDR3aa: CSTTMVGEQFF
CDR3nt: TGCAGCACCACCATGGTGGGTGAGCAGTTCTTC

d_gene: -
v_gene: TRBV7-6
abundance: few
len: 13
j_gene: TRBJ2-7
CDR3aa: CASSFLGADEQYF
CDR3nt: TGTGCCAGCAGCTTTTTGGGGGCTGACGAGCAGTACTTC

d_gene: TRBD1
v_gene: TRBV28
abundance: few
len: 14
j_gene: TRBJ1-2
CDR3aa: CASTDDGTGRGYTF
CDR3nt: TGTGCCAGTACCGATGACGGGACAGGGAGAGGCTACACCTTC

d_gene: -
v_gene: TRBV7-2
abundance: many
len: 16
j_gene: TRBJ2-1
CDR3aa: CASSLAGTLAYNEQFF
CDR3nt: TGTGCCAGCAGCTTAGCGGGGACCCTAGCCTACAATGAGCAGTTCTTC

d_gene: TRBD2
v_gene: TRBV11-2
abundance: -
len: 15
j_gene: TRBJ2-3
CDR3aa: CASSPTLAVTDTQYF
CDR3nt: TGTGCTAGCAGTCCCACTCTAGCGGTCACAGATACGCAGTATTTT

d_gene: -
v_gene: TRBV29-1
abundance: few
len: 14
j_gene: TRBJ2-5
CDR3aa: CSVGPRDSQETQYF
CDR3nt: TGCAGCGTTGGGCCCCGGGACTCACAAGAGACCCAGTACTTC

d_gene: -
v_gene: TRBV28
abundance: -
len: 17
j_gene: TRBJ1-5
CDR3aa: CASSFHLYRDNNQPQHF
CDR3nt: TGTGCCAGCAGTTTCCATCTCTACAGGGATAACAATCAGCCCCAGCATTTT

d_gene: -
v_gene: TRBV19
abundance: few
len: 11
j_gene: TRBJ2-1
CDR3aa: CASSTGEGQFF
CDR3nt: TGTGCCAGTAGCACGGGGGAAGGGCAGTTCTTC

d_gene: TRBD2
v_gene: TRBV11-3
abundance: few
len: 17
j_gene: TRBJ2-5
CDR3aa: CASSPGPGLAGGETQYF
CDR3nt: TGTGCCAGCAGCCCGGGACCGGGACTAGCGGGTGGAGAGACCCAGTACTTC

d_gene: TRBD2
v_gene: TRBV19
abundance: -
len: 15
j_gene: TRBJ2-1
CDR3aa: CASSIWRLAGDEQFF
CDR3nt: TGTGCCAGTAGTATCTGGCGACTAGCGGGAGATGAGCAGTTCTTC

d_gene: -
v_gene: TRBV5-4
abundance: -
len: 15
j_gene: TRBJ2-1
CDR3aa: CASSLEVGRKNEQFF
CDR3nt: TGTGCCAGCAGCTTGGAGGTTGGTAGGAAGAATGAGCAGTTCTTC

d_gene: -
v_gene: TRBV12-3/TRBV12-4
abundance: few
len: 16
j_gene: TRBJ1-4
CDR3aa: CASSPRGGRPNEKLFF
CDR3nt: TGTGCCAGCAGCCCGAGGGGGGGACGGCCAAATGAAAAACTGTTTTTT

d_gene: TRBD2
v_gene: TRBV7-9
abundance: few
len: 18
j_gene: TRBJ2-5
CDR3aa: CASSFSPGTSGNQETQYF
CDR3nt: TGTGCCAGCAGCTTCTCCCCCGGGACTAGCGGGAACCAAGAGACCCAGTACTTC

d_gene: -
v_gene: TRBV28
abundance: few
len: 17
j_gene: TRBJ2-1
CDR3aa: CASSPPAMSGIQNEQFF
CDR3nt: TGTGCCAGCAGTCCCCCCGCTATGTCTGGAATACAGAATGAGCAGTTCTTC

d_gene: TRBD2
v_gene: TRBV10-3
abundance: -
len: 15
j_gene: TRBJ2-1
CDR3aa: CAIGTSSSGYNEQFF
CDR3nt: TGTGCCATCGGGACTAGCTCGTCGGGGTACAATGAGCAGTTCTTC

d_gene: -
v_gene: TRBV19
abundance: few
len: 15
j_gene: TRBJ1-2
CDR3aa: CASSDPAGAGYGYTF
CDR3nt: TGTGCCAGTAGCGACCCAGCAGGGGCGGGCTATGGCTACACCTTC

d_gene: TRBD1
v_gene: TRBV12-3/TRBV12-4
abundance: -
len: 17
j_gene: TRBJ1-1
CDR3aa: CASSLNAIGQGKTEAFF
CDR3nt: TGTGCCAGCAGTTTAAATGCTATCGGACAGGGTAAGACTGAAGCTTTCTTT

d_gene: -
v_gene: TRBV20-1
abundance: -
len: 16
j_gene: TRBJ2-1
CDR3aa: CSFSPAASGSYNEQFF
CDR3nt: TGCAGTTTCAGCCCCGCGGCCTCAGGCTCCTACAATGAGCAGTTCTTC

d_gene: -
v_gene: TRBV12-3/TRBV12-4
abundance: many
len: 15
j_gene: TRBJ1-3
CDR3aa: CASSQQGFSGNTIYF
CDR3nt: TGTGCCAGCAGTCAACAGGGTTTCTCTGGAAACACCATATATTTT

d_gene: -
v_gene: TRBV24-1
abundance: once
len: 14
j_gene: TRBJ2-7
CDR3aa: CATSVGGPSDEQYF
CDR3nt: TGTGCCACCAGTGTCGGGGGGCCCTCGGACGAGCAGTACTTC

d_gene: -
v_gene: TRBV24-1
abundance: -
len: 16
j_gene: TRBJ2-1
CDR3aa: CATSDLEGSDYNEQFF
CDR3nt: TGTGCCACCAGTGATTTGGAGGGGTCCGACTACAATGAGCAGTTCTTC

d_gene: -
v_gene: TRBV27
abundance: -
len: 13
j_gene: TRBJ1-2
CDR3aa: CASSNQGLEGYTF
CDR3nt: TGTGCCAGCAGCAATCAGGGGTTGGAGGGCTACACCTTC

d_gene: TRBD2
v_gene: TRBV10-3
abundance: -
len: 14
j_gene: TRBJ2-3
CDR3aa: CAISEGGGPDTQYF
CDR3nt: TGTGCCATCAGTGAGGGGGGAGGGCCGGATACGCAGTATTTT

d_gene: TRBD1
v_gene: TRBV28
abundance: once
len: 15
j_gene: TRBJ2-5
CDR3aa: CASSRTGSRKETQYF
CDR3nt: TGTGCCAGCAGTCGGACAGGGAGCAGAAAGGAGACCCAGTACTTC

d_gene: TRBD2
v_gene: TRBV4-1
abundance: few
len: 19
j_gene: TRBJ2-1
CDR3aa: CASSQATTSGVMGDNEQFF
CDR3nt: TGCGCCAGCAGCCAAGCCACGACTAGCGGGGTTATGGGGGACAATGAGCAGTTCTTC

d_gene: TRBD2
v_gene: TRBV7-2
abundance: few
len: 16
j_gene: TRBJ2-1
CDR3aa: CASSPPGLAIYNEQFF
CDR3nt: TGTGCCAGCAGCCCACCCGGACTAGCTATCTACAATGAGCAGTTCTTC

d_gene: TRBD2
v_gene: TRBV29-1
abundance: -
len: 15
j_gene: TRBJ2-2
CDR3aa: CSARGGRAGTGELFF
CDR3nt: TGCAGCGCACGAGGCGGGAGGGCCGGAACCGGGGAGCTGTTTTTT

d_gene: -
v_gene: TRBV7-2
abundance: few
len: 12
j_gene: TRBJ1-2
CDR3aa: CASSLDHSGYTF
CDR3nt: TGTGCCAGCAGCTTAGATCACAGTGGCTACACCTTC

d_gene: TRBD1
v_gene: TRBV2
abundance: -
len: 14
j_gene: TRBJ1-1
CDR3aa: CASTSTGWETEAFF
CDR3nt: TGTGCCAGCACTTCGACAGGGTGGGAGACTGAAGCTTTCTTT

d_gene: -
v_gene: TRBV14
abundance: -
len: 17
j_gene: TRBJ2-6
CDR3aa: CASSQRVRVSGANVLTF
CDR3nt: TGTGCCAGCAGCCAACGGGTCAGGGTCTCTGGGGCCAACGTCCTGACTTTC

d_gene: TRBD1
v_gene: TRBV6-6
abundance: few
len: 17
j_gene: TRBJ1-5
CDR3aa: CASSSRQGQGGLQPQHF
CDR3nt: TGTGCCAGCAGTTCCAGACAAGGACAGGGGGGACTTCAGCCCCAGCATTTT

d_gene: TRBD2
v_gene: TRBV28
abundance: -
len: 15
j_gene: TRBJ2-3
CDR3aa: CASSFGLAGQDTQYF
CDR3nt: TGTGCCAGCAGTTTCGGACTAGCGGGACAAGATACGCAGTATTTT

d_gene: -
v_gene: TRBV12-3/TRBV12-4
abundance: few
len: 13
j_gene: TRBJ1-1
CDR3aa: CASSLGTASEAFF
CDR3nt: TGTGCCAGCAGTTTGGGCACTGCATCCGAAGCTTTCTTT

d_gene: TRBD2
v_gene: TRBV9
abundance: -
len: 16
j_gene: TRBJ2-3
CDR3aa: CASSARGLAGVDTQYF
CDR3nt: TGTGCCAGCAGCGCCCGGGGACTAGCGGGAGTAGATACGCAGTATTTT

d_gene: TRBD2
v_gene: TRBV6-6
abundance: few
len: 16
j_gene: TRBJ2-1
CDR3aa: CASSRTSGSIANEQFF
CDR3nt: TGTGCCAGCAGTAGAACTAGCGGGAGTATTGCAAATGAGCAGTTCTTC

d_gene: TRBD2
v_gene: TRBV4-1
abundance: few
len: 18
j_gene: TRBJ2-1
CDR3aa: CASSHRLGGSGRYNEQFF
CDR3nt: TGCGCCAGCAGCCACAGGCTGGGCGGGAGCGGTCGGTACAATGAGCAGTTCTTC

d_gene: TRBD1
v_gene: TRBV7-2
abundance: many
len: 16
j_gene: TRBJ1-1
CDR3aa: CASSLAPRTGGNEAFF
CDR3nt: TGTGCCAGCAGCTTAGCCCCCAGGACAGGGGGTAATGAAGCTTTCTTT

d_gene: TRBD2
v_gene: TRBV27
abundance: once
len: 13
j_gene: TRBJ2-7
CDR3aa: CASRLAPGYEQYF
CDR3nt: TGTGCCAGCAGACTAGCGCCGGGTTACGAGCAGTACTTC

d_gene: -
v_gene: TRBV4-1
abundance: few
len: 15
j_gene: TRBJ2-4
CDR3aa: CASSQRTVAKNIQYF
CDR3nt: TGCGCCAGCAGCCAAAGGACGGTAGCCAAAAACATTCAGTACTTC

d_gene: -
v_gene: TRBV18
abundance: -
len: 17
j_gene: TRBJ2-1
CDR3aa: CASSPLSVLLTYNEQFF
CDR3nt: TGTGCCAGCTCACCATTATCAGTACTTCTTACCTACAATGAGCAGTTCTTC

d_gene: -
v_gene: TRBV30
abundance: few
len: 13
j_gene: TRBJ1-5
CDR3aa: CAWSVGLGQPQHF
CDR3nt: TGTGCCTGGAGTGTAGGGCTGGGTCAGCCCCAGCATTTT

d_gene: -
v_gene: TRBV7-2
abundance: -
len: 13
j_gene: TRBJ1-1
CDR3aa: CASSQIWITEAFF
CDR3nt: TGTGCCAGCAGCCAAATATGGATTACTGAAGCTTTCTTT

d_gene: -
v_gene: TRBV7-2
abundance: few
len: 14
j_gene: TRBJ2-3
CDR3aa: CASSQVTGTDTQYF
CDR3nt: TGTGCCAGCAGCCAAGTAACAGGGACAGATACGCAGTATTTT

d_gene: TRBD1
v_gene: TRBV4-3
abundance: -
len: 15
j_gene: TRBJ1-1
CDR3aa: CASSAHRDRGLGAFF
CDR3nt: TGCGCCAGCAGTGCACATCGGGACAGGGGGCTCGGAGCTTTCTTT

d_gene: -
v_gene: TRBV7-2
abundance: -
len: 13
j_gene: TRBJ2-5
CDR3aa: CASSFNGGETQYF
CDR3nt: TGTGCCAGCAGCTTCAATGGTGGAGAGACCCAGTACTTC